A selection of T cell receptor beta chains follows, all from one sample in a study of T cell responses to AZD1222 COVID-19 vaccine. Sequenced by immunoSEQ multiplex PCR; TCRdb stores in-frame clones only, minus some. The sample has more than 150,000 clones; over 80% are singletons. The source was peripheral blood, collected on day 0 of AZD1222 vaccination. All receptors derive from an adult in good health. Each CDR3 is given with its conserved first and last residue. Only part of the rows carry a size: once, few, many, or a class if the clone is expanded.

>-|TRBV11-2|16
CASSSPPALRNYGYTF
>-|TRBV18|14
CASSIQDKNTEAFF
>-|TRBV7-9|12
CASSLQGGGYTF
>-|TRBV27|18
CASSSSTGHPLLRYGYTF
>-|TRBV7-2|15
CASSFSGWAGNTIYF
>-|TRBV5-4|13
CASSWQGGNGYTF
>-|TRBV5-4|14
CASSEMNSNQPQHF
>-|TRBV7-8|16
CASSLVTAGVNSPLHF
>-|TRBV30|11
CAWSTKFEQYF
>-|TRBV5-1|15
CASSFGGRSSYEQYF
>-|TRBV10-3|15
CAISTGLAGVNEQFF
>-|TRBV10-1|18
CASSESTRSGRGGGEQYF
>-|TRBV7-9|15
CASSLKVAQIYGYTF
>-|TRBV2|14
CASRDRGQLTEAFF
>-|TRBV3-1/TRBV3-2|13
CASSQGGGLGYTF
>-|TRBV4-3|18
CASSQAWKATANTGELFF
>-|TRBV4-3|14
CASSPSRSHYGYTF
>-|TRBV20-1|14
CSASPGGLVDEQFF
>-|TRBV6-2/TRBV6-3|14
CASSGDGLNTEAFF
>-|TRBV5-1|16
CASSSYPGQGTDTQYF
>-|TRBV3-1/TRBV3-2|14
CASSLQGSDQPQHF
>-|TRBV19|14
CASSSGTVNTEAFF
>once|TRBV28|14
CASSVVGGEETQYF
>-|TRBV28|16
CASNIGGFEANYGYTF
>-|TRBV2|16
CASSEGQGGGTDTQYF
>-|TRBV24-1|16
CATSAGWGISYNEQFF
>-|TRBV4-1|14
CASSPDSGNQPQHF
>few|TRBV30|13
CASRAKQRETQYF
>-|TRBV3-1/TRBV3-2|15
CASSSGPDLGYEQYF
>-|TRBV5-8|14
CASSSGYSNQPQHF
>-|TRBV10-1|16
CASSESFDSGNQPQHF
>once|TRBV24-1|13
CATSDATGQPQHF
>-|TRBV13|14
CASSDMASGNTIYF
>-|TRBV28|14
CASSLGSTNYGYTF
>-|TRBV18|13
CASATGLNSPLHF
>-|TRBV11-3|16
CASPQQGTFSGNTIYF
>-|TRBV18|16
CASSPPRQGTTGELFF
>-|TRBV15|17
CATSRDLGLAGPETQYF
>-|TRBV28|14
CASVTSPQNTEAFF
>-|TRBV7-9|17
CASSVDRDPVIPGELFF
>-|TRBV6-2/TRBV6-3|18
CASSYATGAPHTNTEAFF
>-|TRBV18|14
CASSPKRKEDGYTF
>-|TRBV7-9|15
CASTIGGGLSGELFF
>-|TRBV5-1|14
CASSLELARVEQYF
>-|TRBV4-1|14
CASSQESGGTEAFF
>-|TRBV7-9|14
CASSEDSNTGELFF
>-|TRBV6-1|12
CASSERGSRAFF
>-|TRBV7-8|13
CASSFPRSTEAFF
>-|TRBV10-1|15
CASSSGQGNVETQYF
>once|TRBV7-9|13
CASSSTGNNEQFF
>-|TRBV6-5|14
CASRLDGKNTEAFF
>-|TRBV4-1|15
CASSIGTTLAGELFF